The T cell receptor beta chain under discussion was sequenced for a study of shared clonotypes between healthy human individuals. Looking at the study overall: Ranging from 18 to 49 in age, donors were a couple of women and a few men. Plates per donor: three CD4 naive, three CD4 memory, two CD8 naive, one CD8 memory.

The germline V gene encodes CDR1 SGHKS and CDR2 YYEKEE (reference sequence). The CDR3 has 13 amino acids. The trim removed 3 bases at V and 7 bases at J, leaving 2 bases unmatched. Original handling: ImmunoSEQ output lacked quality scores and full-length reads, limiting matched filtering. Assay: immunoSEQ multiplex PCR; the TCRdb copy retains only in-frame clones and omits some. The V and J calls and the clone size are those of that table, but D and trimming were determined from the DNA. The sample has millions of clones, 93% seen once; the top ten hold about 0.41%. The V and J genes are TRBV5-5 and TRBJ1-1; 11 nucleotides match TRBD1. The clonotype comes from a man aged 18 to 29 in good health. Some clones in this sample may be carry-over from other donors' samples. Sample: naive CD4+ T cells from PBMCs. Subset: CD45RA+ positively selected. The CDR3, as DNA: TGTGCCAGCAGCTGGGACAGGGGGTTTGAAGCTTTCTTT. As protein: CASSWDRGFEAFF.